This TCR beta chain appears in the sequencing data of a study of cytomegalovirus exposure and HLA in healthy donors. Study results and limitations: There were a few CMV-associated chains whose specificity for CMV antigens was confirmed in vitro. According to a later analysis, TCR clusters from the first cohort tended to co-occur in the 120 or so validation repertoires. Overall, around 150 TCR beta chains were annotated as cytomegalovirus-associated.

The method was immunoSEQ multiplex PCR; TCRdb's version includes in-frame clones alone and lacks a portion of them. The sample consists of about 73,000 clones, around 90% of them appearing once. This CDR3 region has 14 residues. CDR1 MNHNS and CDR2 SASEGT come from the germline V gene. V lost 6 bases and J lost 4; bases outside the gene matches: 9. The validation cohort, a group of some 120 subjects, included the donors and was separate from the approximately 650-subject first cohort. On this clone itself: Its antigen is undetermined.

This clonotype was sampled from a woman under 30 in good health and CMV-seropositive. The sequencing sample was made of PBMCs. This sequence joins TRBV6-1 and TRBJ2-7; 7 nucleotides agree with TRBD2. CDR3 loop: CASSLLGGMYEQYF. The DNA for the CDR3 is TGTGCCAGCAGCCTCCTGGGAGGGATGTACGAGCAGTACTTC.